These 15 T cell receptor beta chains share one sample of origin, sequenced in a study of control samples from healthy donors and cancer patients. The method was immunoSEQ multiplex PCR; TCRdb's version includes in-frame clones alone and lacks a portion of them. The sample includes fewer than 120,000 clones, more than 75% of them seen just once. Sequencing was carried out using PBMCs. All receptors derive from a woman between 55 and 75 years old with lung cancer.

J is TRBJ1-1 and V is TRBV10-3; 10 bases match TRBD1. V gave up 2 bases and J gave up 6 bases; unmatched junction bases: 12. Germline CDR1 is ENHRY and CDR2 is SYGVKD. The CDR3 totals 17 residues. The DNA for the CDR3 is TGTGCCATCAGTGAGGGAGGGACAGGGGTAGTCGGGGCTGAAGCTTTCTTT. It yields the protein CAISEGGTGVVGAEAFF.

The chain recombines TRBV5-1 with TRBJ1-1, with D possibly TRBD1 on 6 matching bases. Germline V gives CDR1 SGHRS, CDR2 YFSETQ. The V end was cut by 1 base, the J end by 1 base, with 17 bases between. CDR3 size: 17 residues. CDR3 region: CASSLWGGGMRNTEAFF. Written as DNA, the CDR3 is TGCGCCAGCAGCTTGTGGGGAGGGGGTATGAGGAACACTGAAGCTTTCTTT.

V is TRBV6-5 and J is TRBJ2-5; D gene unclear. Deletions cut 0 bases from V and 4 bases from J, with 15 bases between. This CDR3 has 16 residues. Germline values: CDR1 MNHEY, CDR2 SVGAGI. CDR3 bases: TGTGCCAGCAGTTACTCTTGGCGGCAGTTCGGAGAGACCCAGTACTTC. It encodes CASSYSWRQFGETQYF.

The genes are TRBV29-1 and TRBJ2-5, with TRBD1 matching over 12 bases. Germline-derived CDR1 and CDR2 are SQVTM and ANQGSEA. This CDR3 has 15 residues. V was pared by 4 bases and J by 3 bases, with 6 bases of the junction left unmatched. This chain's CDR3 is CSVAPGTGGKETQYF. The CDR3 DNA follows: TGCAGCGTTGCTCCCGGGACAGGGGGCAAAGAGACCCAGTACTTC.

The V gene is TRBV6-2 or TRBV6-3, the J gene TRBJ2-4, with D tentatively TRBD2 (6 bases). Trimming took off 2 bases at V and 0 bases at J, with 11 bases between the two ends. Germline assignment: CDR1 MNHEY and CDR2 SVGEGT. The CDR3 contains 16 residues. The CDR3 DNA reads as TGTGCCAGCAGTTACGGGACTTCCCTAGCCAAAAACATTCAGTACTTC. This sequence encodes CASSYGTSLAKNIQYF.

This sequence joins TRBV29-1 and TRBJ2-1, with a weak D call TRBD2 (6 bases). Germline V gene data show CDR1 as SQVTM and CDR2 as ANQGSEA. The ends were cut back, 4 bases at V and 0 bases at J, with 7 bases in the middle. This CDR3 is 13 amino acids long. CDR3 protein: CSVAGSSYNEQFF. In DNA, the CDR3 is TGCAGCGTTGCCGGGAGCTCCTACAATGAGCAGTTCTTC.

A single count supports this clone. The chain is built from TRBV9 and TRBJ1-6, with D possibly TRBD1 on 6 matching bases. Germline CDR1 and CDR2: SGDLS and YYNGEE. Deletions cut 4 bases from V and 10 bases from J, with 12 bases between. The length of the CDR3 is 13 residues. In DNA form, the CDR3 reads TGTGCCAGCAGCTCAGGGGAGTCATCACCCCTCCACTTT. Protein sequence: CASSSGESSPLHF.

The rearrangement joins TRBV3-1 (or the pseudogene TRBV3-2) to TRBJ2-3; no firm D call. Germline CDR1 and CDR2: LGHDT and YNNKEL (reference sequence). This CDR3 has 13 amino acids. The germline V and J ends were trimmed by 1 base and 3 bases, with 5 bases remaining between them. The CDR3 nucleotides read TGTGCCAGCAGCCAAGTCGGTACAGATACGCAGTATTTT. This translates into CASSQVGTDTQYF.

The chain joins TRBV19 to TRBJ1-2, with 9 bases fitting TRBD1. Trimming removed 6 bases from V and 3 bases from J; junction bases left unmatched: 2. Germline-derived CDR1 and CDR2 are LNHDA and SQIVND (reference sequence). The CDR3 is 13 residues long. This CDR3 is CASRDRGDYGYTF. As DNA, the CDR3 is TGTGCCAGTAGAGACAGGGGGGACTATGGCTACACCTTC.

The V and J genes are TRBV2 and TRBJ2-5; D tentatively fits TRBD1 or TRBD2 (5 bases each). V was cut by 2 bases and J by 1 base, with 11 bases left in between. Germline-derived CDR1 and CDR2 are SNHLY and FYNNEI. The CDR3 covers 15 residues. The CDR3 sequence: CASSEYVGVQETQYF. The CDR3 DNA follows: TGTGCCAGCAGTGAATATGTGGGGGTCCAAGAGACCCAGTACTTC.

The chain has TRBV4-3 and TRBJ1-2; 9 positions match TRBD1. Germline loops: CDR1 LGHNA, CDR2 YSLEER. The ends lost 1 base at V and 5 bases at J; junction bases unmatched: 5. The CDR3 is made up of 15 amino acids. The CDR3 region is CASSQGRTGAYGYTF. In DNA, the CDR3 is TGCGCCAGCAGCCAAGGACGGACAGGGGCTTATGGCTACACCTTC.

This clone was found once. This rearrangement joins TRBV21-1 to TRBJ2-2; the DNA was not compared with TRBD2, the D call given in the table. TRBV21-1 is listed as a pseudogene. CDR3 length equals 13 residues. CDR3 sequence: CASRKRDSGELFF. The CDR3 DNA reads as TGTGCCAGCAGGAAGAGAGATTCCGGGGAGCTGTTTTTT.

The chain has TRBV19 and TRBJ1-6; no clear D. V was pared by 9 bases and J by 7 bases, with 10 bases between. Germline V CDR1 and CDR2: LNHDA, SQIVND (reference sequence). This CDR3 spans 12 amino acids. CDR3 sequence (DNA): TGTGCCAGCCCGCTAGGCAATTCACCCCTCCACTTT. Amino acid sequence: CASPLGNSPLHF.

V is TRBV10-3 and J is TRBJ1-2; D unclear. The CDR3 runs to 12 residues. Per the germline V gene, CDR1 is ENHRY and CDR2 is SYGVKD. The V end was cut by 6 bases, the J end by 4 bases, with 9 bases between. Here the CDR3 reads CAISGDSYGYTF. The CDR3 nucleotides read TGTGCCATCAGCGGCGACTCCTATGGCTACACCTTC.

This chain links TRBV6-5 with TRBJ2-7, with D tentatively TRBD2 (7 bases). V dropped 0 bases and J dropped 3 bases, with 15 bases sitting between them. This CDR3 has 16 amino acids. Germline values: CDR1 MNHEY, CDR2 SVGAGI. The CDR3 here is CASSYSSGGDVYEQYF. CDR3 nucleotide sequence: TGTGCCAGCAGTTACTCCTCGGGGGGCGACGTCTACGAGCAGTACTTC.